This T cell receptor (beta chain) was identified in a study of cytomegalovirus exposure and HLA in healthy donors. A word on this clone: Antigen: not known.

The V and J ends lost 5 bases and 8 bases, in that order; junction bases with no gene match: 8. The CDR3 contains 14 residues. Germline lookup yields CDR1 MDHEN and CDR2 SYDVKM. Whole-study findings and limits: According to a later analysis, most TCR beta chains associated with CMV appeared HLA-restricted.

Vbeta (60) and Jbeta (13) primers were used in the PCR. Generated by immunoSEQ multiplex PCR, the TCRdb table keeps only in-frame clones and is missing some. The sample table sets out 200,000 to 250,000 clones. The V call is TRBV28, the J call TRBJ1-2; TRBD1 agrees at 10 bases. The sample comprised PBMCs. This receptor was taken from a woman aged 25-40 years in good health and CMV-seropositive. CDR3 DNA sequence: TGTGCCAGCAGTACGGGACAGGGGAGAGAGGGCTACACCTTC. Residues: CASSTGQGREGYTF.